These 8 T cell receptor beta chains came from one sample sequenced in a study of glioma-infiltrating T cells after dendritic cell vaccination. Data came from immunoSEQ multiplex PCR; TCRdb stores just in-frame clones and leaves some out. The sample includes roughly 52,000 clones, around 86% of them seen just once. This sample comprised blood, obtained before dendritic cell vaccination. The source of these receptors is a human donor with glioblastoma.

The rearrangement links TRBV4-3 to TRBJ2-7, with 7 bases identical to TRBD1. Germline values: CDR1 LGHNA, CDR2 YSLEER. The trim removed 0 bases at V and 1 base at J, leaving 6 bases unmatched. The CDR3 covers 16 residues. For the CDR3, the DNA is TGCGCCAGCAGCCAAGATACCGGACAGGCGTCCTACGAGCAGTACTTC. Amino acids: CASSQDTGQASYEQYF.

J is TRBJ1-1 and V is TRBV29-1; TRBD1 agrees at 7 bases. V trimming: 4 bases; J trimming: 4 bases; junction bases outside the gene matches: 6. The germline CDR1 and CDR2 sequences are SQVTM and ANQGSEA. The CDR3 spans 13 residues. Here the CDR3 DNA reads TGCAGCGTTGCCCGGACAGGAACCACTGAAGCTTTCTTT. It is translated as CSVARTGTTEAFF.

The rearrangement joins TRBV30 to TRBJ1-2; a weak D match, TRBD1 (5 bases). Looked up from germline, CDR1 is GTSNPN and CDR2 is SVGIG (reference sequence). The length of the CDR3 is 13 residues. Deletions cut 1 base from V and 4 bases from J, with 10 bases between. The CDR3 here is CAWSGGLLYGYTF. In DNA, the CDR3 is TGTGCCTGGAGTGGGGGACTGCTCTATGGCTACACCTTC. Using reference TRBV30 and TRBJ1-2 for the parts outside the CDR3, the full variable domain is SQTIHQWPATLVQPVGSPLSLECTVEGTSNPNLYWYRQAAGRGLQLLFYSVGIGQISSEVPQNLSASRPQDRQFILSSKKLLLSDSGFYLCAWSGGLLYGYTFGSGTRLTVV.

This clone appeared a few times. The rearrangement links TRBV7-9 to TRBJ1-4, with 8 bases aligning to TRBD1. Looked up from germline, CDR1 is SEHNR and CDR2 is FQNEAQ (reference sequence). The CDR3 runs to 16 residues. V dropped 5 bases and J dropped 5; count of bases not matched to a gene: 10. CDR3 DNA sequence: TGTGCCAGCAGCCCCGATGGGGCAGGGGGCAATGAAAAACTGTTTTTT. Protein sequence: CASSPDGAGGNEKLFF.

The chain links TRBV6-5 to TRBJ1-5, with TRBD1 matching 7 bases. CDR1 and CDR2 from the germline V gene are MNHEY and SVGAGI. The CDR3 loop spans 15 amino acids. V trimming: 5 bases; J trimming: 1 base; junction bases outside the gene matches: 5. The CDR3 nucleotides are TGTGCCAGCAGTCGAACAGGGGAGAGCAATCAGCCCCAGCATTTT. Its protein is CASSRTGESNQPQHF.

This chain connects TRBV18 to TRBJ1-1; the D gene is possibly TRBD1 (6 bases). The V and J ends lost 3 bases and 1 base respectively, with 18 bases between them. Germline CDR1 and CDR2: KGHSH and LQKENI. The CDR3 is 17 amino acids. CDR3 in DNA: TGTGCCAGCTCACCCTTCGTAGTGTTGGGGGCGAACACTGAAGCTTTCTTT. Translating it yields CASSPFVVLGANTEAFF.

The chain combines TRBV10-3 with TRBJ2-5, with 10 bases lining up with TRBD2. CDR3 size: 15 residues. The trim removed 6 bases at V and 4 bases at J, leaving 8 bases unmatched. Germline values: CDR1 ENHRY, CDR2 SYGVKD. The CDR3 bases are TGTGCCATCAGCCCAATAGCGGGAGGTGGAGAGACCCAGTACTTC. Its protein product is CAISPIAGGGETQYF.

The gene calls are TRBV18 and TRBJ2-7; D might be TRBD2 (7 bases). Germline-derived CDR1 and CDR2 are KGHSH and LQKENI. There are 14 residues in the CDR3. Trimming took off 3 bases at V and 6 bases at J, with 15 bases between the two ends. The DNA of the CDR3 is TGTGCCAGCTCACCTCCGGTGGGAGGGGGCGAGCAGTACTTC. Protein product: CASSPPVGGGEQYF. The complete variable domain, with remaining parts taken from reference TRBV18 and TRBJ2-7, reads NAGVMQNPRHLVRRRGQEARLRCSPMKGHSHVYWYRQLPEEGLKFMVYLQKENIIDESGMPKERFSAEFPKEGPSILRIQQVVRGDSAAYFCASSPPVGGGEQYFGPGTRLTVT.